This is a list of T cell receptor beta chains from one sample in a study of cytomegalovirus exposure and HLA in healthy donors. Assay: immunoSEQ multiplex PCR; the TCRdb copy retains only in-frame clones and omits some. The sample has around 130,000 clones, roughly 82% seen once. Sequencing was performed on PBMCs. The receptors were gathered from a young woman in good health and CMV-seropositive. CDR3s include the opening cysteine and the closing phenylalanine or tryptophan. D genes are given only for firm matches. Rows give clone size only sometimes, using once, few, many, or a class for an expanded clone.

j_gene | v_gene | d_gene | abundance | CDR3nt | CDR3aa
TRBJ2-3 | TRBV6-6 | - | - | TGTGCCAGCAGTTACTCGGGTCAGCGGATCACAGATACGCAGTATTTT | CASSYSGQRITDTQYF
TRBJ1-1 | TRBV28 | - | - | TGTGCCACCATAGACCCGGGGAGGTACACTGAAGCTTTCTTT | CATIDPGRYTEAFF
TRBJ1-5 | TRBV6-1 | - | - | TGTGCCAGCAGTGAGGGCCAGCCCCAGCATTTT | CASSEGQPQHF
TRBJ1-1 | TRBV15 | - | - | TGTGCCACCACACAAGCTGGGGGGGCAAAGGACACTGAAGCTTTCTTT | CATTQAGGAKDTEAFF
TRBJ2-3 | TRBV7-2 | TRBD2 | - | TGTGCCAGCAGCATTCGGACTAGCGGGGGAGGTACGCAGTATTTT | CASSIRTSGGGTQYF
TRBJ1-1 | TRBV5-4 | - | - | TGTGCCAGCAGCCCCCGGGACATCGAGAACACTGAAGCTTTCTTT | CASSPRDIENTEAFF
TRBJ2-2 | TRBV4-1 | - | - | TGCGCCAGCAGCCACCCCGGGGGGCGCGACACCGGGGAGCTGTTTTTT | CASSHPGGRDTGELFF
TRBJ2-7 | TRBV10-3 | TRBD1 | - | TGTGCCATCAGTGGGGACAGCTGGGCCTACGAGCAGTACTTC | CAISGDSWAYEQYF
TRBJ1-2 | TRBV6-1 | - | - | TGTGCCAGCAGTGAAGCGCGTGGTTACTATGGCTACACCTTC | CASSEARGYYGYTF
TRBJ2-7 | TRBV2 | - | few | TGTGCCAGCAGTTTCGATGAAGGACTGGACGAGCAGTACTTC | CASSFDEGLDEQYF
TRBJ1-4 | TRBV4-1 | TRBD1 | few | TGCGCCAGCAGCCAAGTCTGGGACAGGAATGAAAAACTGTTTTTT | CASSQVWDRNEKLFF
TRBJ2-5 | TRBV5-6 | - | - | TGTGCCAGCAGCTTGTTTGGCAGGGAGGAGGAGACCCAGTACTTC | CASSLFGREEETQYF
TRBJ2-6 | TRBV5-5 | TRBD1 | - | TGTGCCAGCAACCGCGACAGGGCCCCCTCTGGGGCCAACGTCCTGACTTTC | CASNRDRAPSGANVLTF
TRBJ1-5 | TRBV30 | - | - | TGTGCCTGGGGCGGAGAGGGCAATCAGCCCCAGCATTTT | CAWGGEGNQPQHF
TRBJ2-3 | TRBV25-1 | - | - | TGTGCCAGCAGTGAGACGGGACTGAGCACAGATACGCAGTATTTT | CASSETGLSTDTQYF
TRBJ1-1 | TRBV2 | TRBD1 | once | TGTGCCAGCAGTGAAGGGTCCGAGTCAGGGGGAACTGAAGCTTTCTTT | CASSEGSESGGTEAFF
TRBJ1-4 | TRBV11-2 | TRBD1 | once | TGTGCCAGCAGCTTGGGACAGAAAAGGGAAAAACTGTTTTTT | CASSLGQKREKLFF
TRBJ2-5 | TRBV5-1 | TRBD2 | - | TGCGCCAGCAGCCTGTCGGGACTAGCGGGGGAAGAGACCCAGTACTTC | CASSLSGLAGEETQYF
TRBJ1-2 | TRBV29-1 | TRBD1 | - | TGCAGCGTTGAAACAGGGGGCGCTGGCTACACCTTC | CSVETGGAGYTF
TRBJ2-3 | TRBV5-4 | - | - | TGTGCCAGCAGCTTGGCTGCCACAGCTAGCACAGATACGCAGTATTTT | CASSLAATASTDTQYF
TRBJ1-2 | TRBV6-1 | TRBD1 | - | TGTGCCAGCAGTGAAGCGTTCGACAGGGAACTAGGCTACACCTTC | CASSEAFDRELGYTF
TRBJ1-3 | TRBV12-5 | TRBD1 | once | TGTGCTAGTGGTTCACGACTTGACAGGGCGGCTGGAAACATCATATATTTT | CASGSRLDRAAGNIIYF
TRBJ2-2 | TRBV4-1 | TRBD2 | once | TGCGCCAGCAGCCAAGCCCCTAGCGGGGGGGCGACCGGGGAGCTGTTTTTT | CASSQAPSGGATGELFF
TRBJ2-1 | TRBV7-9 | - | - | TGTGCCAGCACCTCAGGGGAGGGAAGAAATGAGCAGTTCTTC | CASTSGEGRNEQFF
TRBJ2-3 | TRBV5-1 | TRBD2 | - | TGCGCCAGCAGCCCTGCGGGGGGGTATTCGGATACGCAGTATTTT | CASSPAGGYSDTQYF
TRBJ1-2 | TRBV5-6 | TRBD1 | - | TGTGCCAGCAGCTTGGCAGGGACAGGGGGTGGCTACACCTTC | CASSLAGTGGGYTF
TRBJ2-7 | TRBV7-2 | TRBD1 | few | TGTGCCAGCAGCTTAGATCCGCCGGGACAGGGCTACGAGCAGTACTTC | CASSLDPPGQGYEQYF
TRBJ2-2 | TRBV7-6 | - | - | TGTGCCAGCTCCGCGAGGTTCCAGAGCGACCCGAACACCGGGGAGCTGTTTTTT | CASSARFQSDPNTGELFF
TRBJ2-1 | TRBV11-2 | - | - | TGTGCCAGCAGAAAGGGGGAGCAGTTCTTC | CASRKGEQFF
TRBJ1-2 | TRBV2 | TRBD1 | - | TGTGCCAGCAGTGAACCTGACAGGGCCTTGTATGGCTACACCTTC | CASSEPDRALYGYTF
TRBJ1-5 | TRBV10-2 | TRBD1 | - | TGCGCCAGCGGGGACAGCACCAATCAGCCCCAGCATTTT | CASGDSTNQPQHF
TRBJ2-2 | TRBV5-1 | TRBD1 | - | TGCGCCACCGGCAAGACAGGGGGCGAGACCACCGGGGAGCTGTTTTTT | CATGKTGGETTGELFF
TRBJ2-7 | TRBV5-1 | - | - | TGCGCCAGCAGCTTGGTGAGGGGGGGCCCGGACGAGCAGTACTTC | CASSLVRGGPDEQYF